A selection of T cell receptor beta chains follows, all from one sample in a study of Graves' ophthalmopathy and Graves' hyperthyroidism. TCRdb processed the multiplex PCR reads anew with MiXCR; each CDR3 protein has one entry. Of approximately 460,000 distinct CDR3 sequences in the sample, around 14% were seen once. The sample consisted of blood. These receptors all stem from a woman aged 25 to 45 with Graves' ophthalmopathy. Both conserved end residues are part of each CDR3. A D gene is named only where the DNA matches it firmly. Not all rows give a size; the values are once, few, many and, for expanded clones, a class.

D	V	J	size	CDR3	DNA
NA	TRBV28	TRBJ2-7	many	CASLSSTGRIGGEQYF	TGTGCCAGCCTCTCCTCGACAGGAAGGATTGGTGGCGAGCAGTACTTC
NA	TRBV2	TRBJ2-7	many	CASTDTWEQYF	TGTGCCAGCACGGACACTTGGGAGCAGTACTTC
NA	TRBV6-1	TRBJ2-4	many	CASSEAGHRNIQYF	TGTGCCAGCAGTGAAGCGGGACACCGAAACATTCAGTACTTC
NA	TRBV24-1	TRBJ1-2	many	CATSDRAAYGYTF	TGTGCCACCAGTGACAGGGCCGCGTATGGCTACACCTTC
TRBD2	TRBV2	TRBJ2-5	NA	CASTWASGRAIETQYF	TGTGCCAGCACCTGGGCTAGCGGGAGGGCCATAGAGACCCAGTACTTC
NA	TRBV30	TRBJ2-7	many	CAWSHTGFFEQYF	TGTGCCTGGAGCCACACAGGCTTCTTCGAGCAGTACTTC
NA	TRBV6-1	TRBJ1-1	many	CASRGVNTEAFF	TGTGCCAGCCGGGGGGTGAACACTGAAGCTTTCTTT
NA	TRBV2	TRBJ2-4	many	CASSEHDMPKNIQYF	TGTGCCAGCAGTGAACACGACATGCCCAAAAACATTCAGTACTTC
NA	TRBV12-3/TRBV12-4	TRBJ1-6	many	CASSLFLGEALHF	TGTGCCAGCAGTTTATTCCTTGGGGAGGCCCTCCACTTT
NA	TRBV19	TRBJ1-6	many	CASEGRGYNSPLHF	TGTGCCAGTGAGGGGAGAGGCTATAATTCACCCCTCCACTTT
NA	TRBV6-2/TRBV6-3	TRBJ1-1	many	CASSYSGRNQDLPTEAFF	TGTGCCAGCAGTTACTCGGGGAGGAACCAAGACCTTCCCACTGAAGCTTTCTTT
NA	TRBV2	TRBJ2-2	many	CASSPIGTLNTGELFF	TGTGCCAGCAGTCCCATCGGGACTCTGAACACCGGGGAGCTGTTTTTT
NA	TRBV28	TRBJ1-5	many	CASSKNRDNQPQHF	TGTGCCAGCAGTAAGAACAGGGACAATCAGCCCCAGCATTTT
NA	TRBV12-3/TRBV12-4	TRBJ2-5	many	CASSRGTVKETQYF	TGTGCCAGCAGTCGGGGGACGGTAAAAGAGACCCAGTACTTC
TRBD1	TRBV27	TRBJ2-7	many	CASSNSGQGLHEQYF	TGTGCCAGCAGTAATTCGGGACAGGGGCTCCACGAGCAGTACTTC
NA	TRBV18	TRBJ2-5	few	CASSPTGSFGETQYF	TGTGCCAGCTCACCTACAGGGAGCTTCGGAGAGACCCAGTACTTC
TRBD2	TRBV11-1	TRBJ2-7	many	CPSSLAGGTSYEQYF	TGTCCCAGCAGCCTAGCGGGAGGGACCTCCTACGAGCAGTACTTC
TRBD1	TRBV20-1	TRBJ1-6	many	CSATAGQADNSPLHF	TGCAGTGCTACCGCGGGACAGGCTGATAATTCACCCCTCCACTTT
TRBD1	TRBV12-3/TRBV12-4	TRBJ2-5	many	CASSPGQGSFKTQYF	TGTGCCAGCAGCCCGGGACAGGGGAGTTTTAAGACCCAGTACTTC
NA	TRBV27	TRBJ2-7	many	CASSLWVGGEQYF	TGTGCCAGCAGTTTATGGGTAGGCGGCGAGCAGTACTTC
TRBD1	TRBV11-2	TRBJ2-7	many	CASSEGSRDREGEQYF	TGTGCCAGCAGCGAGGGGTCCCGGGACAGGGAGGGCGAGCAGTACTTC
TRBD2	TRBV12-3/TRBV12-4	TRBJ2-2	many	CASSLGLAGEATGELFF	TGTGCCAGCAGTTTAGGACTAGCGGGAGAAGCCACCGGGGAGCTGTTTTTT
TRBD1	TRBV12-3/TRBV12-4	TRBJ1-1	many	CASRPSGGFTEAFF	TGTGCCAGCCGACCTTCAGGGGGGTTTACTGAAGCTTTCTTT
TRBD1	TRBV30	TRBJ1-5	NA	CAWSPQGTESQHF	TGTGCCTGGAGTCCCCAAGGGACAGAGAGCCAGCATTTT
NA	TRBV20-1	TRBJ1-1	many	CSARPRGFTEAFF	TGCAGTGCTAGGCCAAGGGGTTTCACTGAAGCTTTCTTT
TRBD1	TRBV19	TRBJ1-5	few	CASSIRRGRGNQPQHF	TGTGCCAGTAGTATACGCAGGGGGCGCGGGAATCAGCCCCAGCATTTT
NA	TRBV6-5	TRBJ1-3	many	CASSSVSGGSGNTIYF	TGTGCCAGCAGTTCCGTCTCGGGGGGCTCTGGAAACACCATATATTTT
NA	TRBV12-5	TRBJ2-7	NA	CASGLNGEKPYEQYF	TGTGCTAGTGGTTTGAACGGGGAGAAACCCTACGAGCAGTACTTC
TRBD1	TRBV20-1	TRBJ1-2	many	CSATTGQGRSRYGYTF	TGCAGTGCCACCACGGGACAGGGCCGTTCCCGCTATGGCTACACCTTC
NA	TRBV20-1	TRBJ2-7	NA	CSARTRGYEQYF	TGCAGTGCTAGGACTAGGGGCTACGAGCAGTACTTC
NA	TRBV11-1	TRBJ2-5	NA	CASSLRRRERQETQYF	TGTGCCAGCAGCTTAAGACGGCGGGAACGCCAAGAGACCCAGTACTTC
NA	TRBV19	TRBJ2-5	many	CASTRGDQPKTQYF	TGTGCCAGCACGAGAGGGGACCAGCCCAAGACCCAGTACTTC
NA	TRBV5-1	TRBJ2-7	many	CASKWTPNLWGGSAYEQYF	TGCGCCAGCAAATGGACTCCTAACCTATGGGGAGGCAGCGCCTACGAGCAGTACTTC
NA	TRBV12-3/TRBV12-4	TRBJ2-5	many	CASSFSPAGQLETQYF	TGTGCCAGCAGTTTTTCGCCCGCCGGACAGTTAGAGACCCAGTACTTC
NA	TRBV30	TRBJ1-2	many	CAWRPSRNYGYTF	TGTGCCTGGAGACCCAGTCGGAACTATGGCTACACCTTC
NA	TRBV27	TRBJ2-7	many	CASSLGQIYEQYF	TGTGCCAGCAGTTTAGGCCAGATCTACGAGCAGTACTTC
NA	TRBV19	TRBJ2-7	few	CASSHRNLEEQYF	TGTGCCAGTAGTCATAGGAATTTGGAGGAGCAGTACTTC
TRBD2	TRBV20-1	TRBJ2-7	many	CSAMTSGQYYEQYF	TGCAGTGCTATGACTAGCGGGCAGTACTACGAGCAGTACTTC
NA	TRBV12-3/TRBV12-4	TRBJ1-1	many	CASSFGAHTEAFF	TGTGCCAGCAGTTTTGGGGCCCACACTGAAGCTTTCTTT